This T cell receptor beta chain was recovered during a study of neurological immune-mediated disorders. The CDR3 spans 17 residues. Trimming stripped 4 bases from V and 0 bases from J, with 18 bases between. Germline V CDR1 and CDR2: SGHRS, YFSETQ. Each sequencing run yielded over 200 million TCR-beta sequences from 15-18 subjects. TCRdb reprocessed the 5' RACE reads via MiXCR and lists one record per CDR3 protein. This sample has about 79,000 distinct CDR3 sequences, with roughly 15% found just once. A total of 2 million PBMCs stored at -80 degrees C provided the unsorted libraries. This clonotype came up a few times. Its antigen is still unknown. Whole-study results and caveats: No sharing of CDR3 amino acid sequences was observed among expanded clones across subjects, suggesting private repertoires in all groups. Expansion of TCR clones was greatest in HTLV-1-associated myelopathy and smallest in multiple sclerosis, where it fell below that of healthy controls.

The chain links TRBV5-1 to TRBJ2-3, with TRBD2 as a possible D gene (6 bases). This receptor was identified in a woman between 50 and 59 years old in good health. What was sequenced was PBMCs. In DNA, the CDR3 is TGCGCCAGCAGCCGGGCCCCACCGGGAGCTAGCACAGATACGCAGTATTTT. The encoded protein is CASSRAPPGASTDTQYF.